The 31 T cell receptor beta chains below were found in one sample sequenced in a study of blood T cell repertoires in COVID-19. Some clones are missing from TCRdb's copy, which holds only in-frame ones; the method was immunoSEQ multiplex PCR. The table lists 180,000 or so clones, about three quarters of them singletons. Source material: peripheral blood. Every receptor here comes from a woman older than 75 with COVID-19, enrolled during active disease.

The genes are TRBV4-2 and TRBJ2-1; D gene ambiguous. The CDR3 runs 13 residues. Germline lookup yields CDR1 LGHNA and CDR2 YNFKEQ. Trimming left V 0 bases short and J 7 bases short, with 7 bases between. As DNA, the CDR3 is TGTGCCAGCAGCCAAGATTGGGCGAATGAGCAGTTCTTC. Translated, it gives CASSQDWANEQFF.

The rearrangement links TRBV4-2 to TRBJ2-2; a weak D match, TRBD1 (6 bases). Germline V lookup: CDR1 LGHNA, CDR2 YNFKEQ. Trimming removed 4 bases from V and 1 base from J, with 13 bases in between. The CDR3 is 16 amino acids. This chain's CDR3 is CASSPAPGQNTGELFF. The CDR3 coding sequence is TGTGCCAGCAGCCCCGCGCCGGGACAGAACACCGGGGAGCTGTTTTTT.

This sequence joins TRBV28 and TRBJ2-2; TRBD2 matches at 13 bases. V lost 6 bases, J lost 4 bases, and 5 bases stayed unmatched. This CDR3 has 16 amino acids. Per germline, CDR1 MDHEN and CDR2 SYDVKM. The CDR3 loop is CASSTRLAGGTGELFF. The CDR3 DNA sequence: TGTGCCAGCAGCACCCGACTAGCGGGAGGCACCGGGGAGCTGTTTTTT.

This chain joins TRBV2 and TRBJ2-1; 7 nucleotides agree with TRBD1. V shed 2 bases and J 6 bases; nucleotides not matched to a gene: 4. This CDR3 is built from 14 residues. From germline, CDR1 is SNHLY and CDR2 FYNNEI. CDR3 DNA: TGTGCCAGCAGTGAAAGGGCAGGGGGCAATGAGCAGTTCTTC. This gives the protein CASSERAGGNEQFF.

This clone has more than one count but fewer than ten. Here the CDR3 reads CASSLIYRSRGRVYGYTF. CDR3 sequence (DNA): TGTGCCAGCAGTTTAATCTATAGGAGCAGGGGAAGGGTCTATGGCTACACCTTC. V usage is TRBV28 and J usage is TRBJ1-2; tentative D call: TRBD1 (6 bases). CDR1 and CDR2 from the germline V gene are MDHEN and SYDVKM. V shed 2 bases and J shed 4 bases, with 23 bases lying between them. The length of the CDR3 is 18 residues.

This clone was seen repeatedly, ten times or more. The rearrangement links TRBV6-5 to TRBJ1-6, with D perhaps TRBD1 (6 bases). CDR1 is MNHEY and CDR2 is SVGAGI in the germline V gene. Trimming left V 2 bases short and J 7 bases short, with 9 bases between. CDR3 length equals 14 residues. The CDR3 DNA sequence: TGTGCCAGCAGTTACAGGGGGGGGAATTCACCCCTCCACTTT. This gives the protein CASSYRGGNSPLHF.

This chain uses TRBV5-1 with TRBJ1-1; 7 nucleotides agree with TRBD1. Germline V gives CDR1 SGHRS, CDR2 YFSETQ. The CDR3 loop spans 14 amino acids. V lost 4 bases, J lost 1 base, and 4 bases stayed unmatched. The CDR3 DNA reads TGCGCCAGCAGCGCCGGACAGGAGAACACTGAAGCTTTCTTT. It is translated as CASSAGQENTEAFF.

This clone was seen a handful of times. The chain combines TRBV30 with TRBJ1-5; D unresolved. The CDR3 sequence is 18 residues long. V shed 2 bases and J shed 0 bases, with 20 bases lying between them. Germline V gives CDR1 GTSNPN, CDR2 SVGIG (reference sequence). The CDR3 reads CAWSQGRLGMYSNQPQHF. The CDR3 bases are TGTGCCTGGAGTCAAGGCCGGCTCGGGATGTATAGCAATCAGCCCCAGCATTTT.

V usage is TRBV11-1 and J usage is TRBJ2-7, with TRBD1 identical over 9 bases. Germline CDR1 reads SGHAT; CDR2 reads FQDESV (reference sequence). Losses at the gene ends were 5 bases for V and 3 bases for J; bases not matched to a gene: 5. CDR3 size: 14 residues. In DNA form, the CDR3 reads TGTGCCAGCAGCAGGGACAGGGTGTTCTACGAGCAGTACTTC. Its protein is CASSRDRVFYEQYF.

The CDR3 protein is CASSLGGTVYNEQFF. The DNA for the CDR3 is TGCGCCAGCAGCTTGGGAGGGACAGTCTACAATGAGCAGTTCTTC. The V and J genes are TRBV5-1 and TRBJ2-1; 7 nucleotides align to TRBD1. Germline loops: CDR1 SGHRS, CDR2 YFSETQ. The V segment lost 0 bases and the J segment 3 bases; nucleotides outside the gene matches: 3. This CDR3 spans 15 amino acids.

J is TRBJ2-3 and V is TRBV30, with D possibly being TRBD1 (5 bases). Germline CDR1 GTSNPN, CDR2 SVGIG (reference sequence). The V end was cut by 0 bases, the J end by 3 bases, with 7 bases between. The CDR3 consists of 13 residues. CDR3 residues: CAWSVSGTDTQYF. The CDR3 nucleotides are TGTGCCTGGAGTGTCTCAGGGACAGATACGCAGTATTTT.

The CDR3 DNA sequence: TGTGCCAGCAGTTTATCGGAGGAGGGGAGAGGTACAACTAATGAAAAACTGTTTTTT. Its translation is CASSLSEEGRGTTNEKLFF. The V and J genes are TRBV27 and TRBJ1-4; D might be TRBD1 (5 bases). Trimming shortened V by 0 bases and J by 0 bases, and 17 bases separated the two germline ends. The CDR3 is 19 amino acids. Looked up from germline, CDR1 is MNHEY and CDR2 is SMNVEV (reference sequence).

This clone was observed a handful of times. CDR3 coding DNA: TGTGCCAGCAGCTTGGAGGTGGGGGGAAGGTCTGGAAAACTGTTTTTT. Amino acid sequence: CASSLEVGGRSGKLFF. The chain employs TRBV5-7 and TRBJ1-4; D may be TRBD1 (5 bases). TRBV5-7 is labeled an ORF, and its function is uncertain. CDR3 length: 16 residues. V was pared by 0 bases and J by 10 bases, with 19 bases between.

The rearrangement links TRBV10-3 to TRBJ2-4; 9 nucleotides match TRBD1. The trim removed 0 bases at V and 4 bases at J, leaving 7 bases unmatched. Germline-derived CDR1 and CDR2 are ENHRY and SYGVKD. This CDR3 is built from 17 residues. The CDR3 loop reads CAISESTGGPLKNIQYF. CDR3 bases: TGTGCCATCAGTGAGTCTACAGGGGGCCCTCTAAAAAACATTCAGTACTTC.

The chain couples TRBV3-1 (or the pseudogene TRBV3-2) to TRBJ1-2, with D maybe TRBD1 (5 bases). The length of the CDR3 is 16 residues. The ends were cut back, 0 bases at V and 4 bases at J, with 15 bases in the middle. The germline V gene encodes CDR1 LGHDT and CDR2 YNNKEL (reference sequence). The CDR3 region is CASSQELGRGGYGYTF. The CDR3 region has the DNA TGTGCCAGCAGCCAAGAGCTTGGGAGGGGTGGCTATGGCTACACCTTC.

This chain connects TRBV15 to TRBJ2-7; 7 bases align to TRBD1. The germline gives CDR1 LNHNV, CDR2 YYDKDF (reference sequence). The CDR3 consists of 14 residues. The J segment lost 7 bases and the V segment lost 1 base, leaving 7 bases of the junction unmatched. The CDR3 DNA sequence: TGTGCCACCAGCAGAGCCGGGACAGCTGGGGAGCAGTACTTC. Translated: CATSRAGTAGEQYF.

The genes are TRBV7-9 and TRBJ1-2; TRBD1 matches 8 bases. CDR3 length: 13 residues. V shed 5 bases and J 7 bases; nucleotides not matched to a gene: 6. CDR1 and CDR2 (germline): SEHNR, FQNEAQ (reference sequence). The CDR3 reads CASSPYQGAGYTF. The CDR3 bases are TGTGCCAGCAGCCCTTACCAGGGGGCTGGCTACACCTTC.

This rearrangement joins TRBV18 to TRBJ2-3; 7 bases map to TRBD1. There are 14 residues in the CDR3. The J segment lost 4 bases and the V segment lost 4 bases, leaving 5 bases of the junction unmatched. CDR1 and CDR2 (germline): KGHSH, LQKENI. The CDR3 protein is CASSRIQGPDTQYF. For the CDR3, the DNA is TGTGCCAGCTCACGGATACAGGGGCCAGATACGCAGTATTTT.

The chain couples TRBV4-2 to TRBJ1-1; 9 nucleotides line up with TRBD1. V dropped 5 bases and J dropped 3; count of bases not matched to a gene: 10. The CDR3 covers 16 residues. Germline V gene sequence: CDR1 LGHNA, CDR2 YNFKEQ. The CDR3 nucleotides are TGTGCCAGCAGCACCTCCGGGACAGGGCGGGACACTGAAGCTTTCTTT. Protein: CASSTSGTGRDTEAFF.

The chain couples TRBV29-1 to TRBJ1-1; no clear D gene. Per germline, CDR1 SQVTM and CDR2 ANQGSEA. The CDR3 spans 12 residues. The chain's CDR3 is CRLADSYTEAFF. The DNA for the CDR3 is TGCAGGCTGGCGGACTCTTACACTGAAGCTTTCTTT. Based on the CDR3 plus reference TRBV29-1 and TRBJ1-1, the full variable domain is SAVISQKPSRDICQRGTSLTIQCQVDSQVTMMFWYRQQPGQSLTLIATANQGSEATYESGFVIDKFPISRPNLTFSTLTVSNMSPEDSSIYLCRLADSYTEAFFGQGTRLTVV.

This clone showed up just a few times. The CDR3 is CASSQDPHSGNTIYF. The CDR3 nucleotides read TGTGCCAGCAGCCAAGACCCCCACAGCGGAAACACCATATATTTT. The rearrangement links TRBV3-1 (or the pseudogene TRBV3-2) to TRBJ1-3; D remains ambiguous. Germline V lookup: CDR1 LGHDT, CDR2 YNNKEL (reference sequence). Trimming cost V 0 bases and J 4 bases, with 10 bases left between them. The CDR3 is made up of 15 amino acids.

This clone showed up just a few times. V is TRBV20-1 and J is TRBJ2-5; D is uncertain. The germline V gene encodes CDR1 DFQATT and CDR2 SNEGSKA (reference sequence). The V and J ends lost 1 base and 3 bases respectively, with 3 bases between them. This CDR3 is built from 11 residues. Here the CDR3 DNA reads TGCAGTGCTAGAGTAGAAGAGACCCAGTACTTC. It yields the protein CSARVEETQYF.

The chain combines TRBV9 with TRBJ2-5; 15 bases map to TRBD2. This CDR3 has 17 amino acids. Germline-derived CDR1 and CDR2 are SGDLS and YYNGEE. V trimming: 3 bases; J trimming: 1 base; junction bases outside the gene matches: 4. The CDR3 region has the DNA TGTGCCAGCAGCGACGGGACTAGCGGGGGGCTCCAAGAGACCCAGTACTTC. This encodes CASSDGTSGGLQETQYF.

The CDR3 loop is CASSLPQSGQPQHF. The CDR3 bases are TGTGCCAGCAGTTTGCCACAGAGTGGTCAGCCCCAGCATTTT. V gene TRBV28 combines with J gene TRBJ1-5, with D hard to call. This CDR3 comprises 14 residues. V lost 3 bases, J lost 6 bases, and 12 bases lay in between. Germline V gives CDR1 MDHEN, CDR2 SYDVKM.

This clone was recorded once. The CDR3 DNA sequence: TGCAGCAGTTGCGATCAGGGGTTGGAAGATACGCAGTATTTT. Its protein product is CSSCDQGLEDTQYF. The chain joins TRBV29-1 to TRBJ2-3; TRBD1 is a possible D gene (6 bases). The CDR3 is 14 amino acids. Germline V gives CDR1 SQVTM, CDR2 ANQGSEA. Deletions cut 8 bases from V and 5 bases from J, with 20 bases between.

In this sample, this clone turned up a few times. The rearrangement joins TRBV2 to TRBJ2-7, with D hard to call. CDR3 length: 13 residues. Germline lookup yields CDR1 SNHLY and CDR2 FYNNEI. V shed 4 bases and J shed 5 bases, with 12 bases lying between them. The CDR3 sequence is CASSVRLVDEQYF. CDR3 in DNA: TGTGCCAGCAGTGTAAGGCTAGTCGACGAGCAGTACTTC.

The V and J genes are TRBV28 and TRBJ2-5, with 10 bases aligning to TRBD2. The V gene end was trimmed by 6 bases and the J gene end by 5 bases; junction bases not matched to a gene: 18. Germline V gene lookup returns CDR1 MDHEN and CDR2 SYDVKM. The CDR3 totals 18 residues. The CDR3 spells CASSPGGLAGGLGETQYF. The CDR3 DNA reads TGTGCCAGCAGCCCCGGGGGTTTAGCGGGAGGATTGGGGGAGACCCAGTACTTC.

The chain joins TRBV11-3 to TRBJ2-7; 11 nucleotides line up with TRBD2. This CDR3 contains 19 residues. Germline V gene data show CDR1 as SGHNT and CDR2 as YENEEA. V shed 1 base, J shed 0 bases, and the junction held 11 bases outside the gene matches. The CDR3 is CASSLVYGLLAGDSYEQYF. As DNA, the CDR3 is TGTGCCAGCAGCTTAGTGTATGGATTACTAGCGGGGGACTCCTACGAGCAGTACTTC.

The genes are TRBV6-5 and TRBJ1-2; tentative D call: TRBD1 (5 bases). Germline CDR1 is MNHEY and CDR2 is SVGAGI. This CDR3 contains 13 residues. V lost 5 bases to trimming and J lost 8 bases, with 15 bases between them. Here the CDR3 reads CASSPERGSGYTF. The CDR3 DNA sequence: TGTGCCAGCAGTCCTGAACGGGGGTCCGGCTACACCTTC.

The V gene is TRBV9, the J gene TRBJ2-5; 9 bases agree with TRBD2. In germline, CDR1 is SGDLS, CDR2 YYNGEE. The CDR3 runs to 15 residues. After removal of 1 base from V and 5 bases from J, the junction contained 6 bases not matched to a gene. CDR3 loop: CASSVSDGLAETQYF. For the CDR3, the DNA is TGTGCCAGCAGCGTATCCGACGGACTAGCGGAGACCCAGTACTTC. Looking up the rest from reference TRBV9 and TRBJ2-5 gives the full variable domain: DSGVTQTPKHLITATGQRVTLRCSPRSGDLSVYWYQQSLDQGLQFLIQYYNGEERAKGNILERFSAQQFPDLHSELNLSSLELGDSALYFCASSVSDGLAETQYFGPGTRLLVL.

This clone was counted only a few times. This chain links TRBV5-1 with TRBJ2-5; D is possibly TRBD1 (5 bases). CDR1 is SGHRS, CDR2 YFSETQ, per germline. V shed 4 bases and J shed 1 base, with 14 bases lying between them. The CDR3 consists of 15 residues. This CDR3 is CASSPERQGQETQYF. CDR3 in DNA: TGCGCCAGCAGCCCCGAACGCCAGGGCCAAGAGACCCAGTACTTC.